This TCR beta chain stems from a study of blood T cell repertoires in COVID-19. Overall study: Material from acute and convalescent COVID-19 was sourced from the United States, Italy and Spain. From T cells, B-cell-depleted T cells, or PBMCs came the material, which was cDNA or gDNA.

Measured with immunoSEQ multiplex PCR; TCRdb has only the in-frame clones, and not every one. The table lists about 80,000 clones, around 81% of them singletons. This clone was observed a handful of times. Germline V gene sequence: CDR1 MNHEY, CDR2 SVGEGT. The V and J ends lost 7 bases and 4 bases respectively, with 17 bases between them. The CDR3 length is 15 residues. V gene TRBV6-2 or TRBV6-3 combines with J gene TRBJ2-1, with D perhaps given as TRBD1 or TRBD2 (7 bases each). This clonotype was obtained from a human donor in a cohort sampled during active COVID-19. The material sequenced was peripheral blood. The CDR3 is CASNPGGGGYNEQFF. The CDR3 DNA reads TGTGCCAGCAACCCAGGGGGAGGGGGATACAATGAGCAGTTCTTC.